These 26 T cell receptor beta chains share one sample of origin, sequenced in a study of blood T cell repertoires in COVID-19. Data came from immunoSEQ multiplex PCR; TCRdb stores just in-frame clones and leaves some out. The sample includes under 150,000 clones, about four fifths of them seen just once. The sequenced material came from PBMCs or T cells enriched from blood (not recorded which). Receptors were obtained from a woman aged 45-60 years who had been exposed to COVID-19.

Concerning this clone: Relative to the germline gene, one junction end is altered; a read error may explain this. The CDR3, as DNA: TGTGCCAGCAGCCCAGGACTAGCTCCCGGAGTTTTCTTC. It specifies CASSPGLAPGVFF. The rearrangement links TRBV11-2 to TRBJ2-7, with 8 bases identical to TRBD2. This CDR3 spans 13 amino acids. Germline CDR1 reads SGHAT; CDR2 reads FQNNGV.

The V and J genes are TRBV7-2 and TRBJ2-1; TRBD2 matches at 12 bases. In germline, CDR1 is SGHTA, CDR2 FQGNSA. The V and J ends lost 5 bases and 13 bases, in that order; junction bases with no gene match: 9. This CDR3 spans 14 amino acids. DNA of the CDR3: TGTGCCAGCAGCCCCCAACTAGCGGGGGGTTTTCAGTTCTTC. Its translation is CASSPQLAGGFQFF.

The chain uses TRBV7-2 and TRBJ1-2; tentative D call: TRBD1 (6 bases). The length of the CDR3 is 18 residues. The germline V and J ends were trimmed by 5 bases and 4 bases, with 26 bases remaining between them. Germline V CDR1 and CDR2: SGHTA, FQGNSA. The CDR3 loop is CASSPRPQDSQTLYGYTF. As DNA, the CDR3 is TGTGCCAGCAGCCCGCGACCCCAGGACAGCCAAACTCTCTATGGCTACACCTTC. Full variable domain (rest looked up from reference TRBV7-2 and TRBJ1-2): GAGVSQSPSNKVTEKGKDVELRCDPISGHTALYWYRQSLGQGLEFLIYFQGNSAPDKSGLPSDRFSAERTGGSVSTLTIQRTQQEDSAVYLCASSPRPQDSQTLYGYTFGSGTRLTVV.

The chain has TRBV4-1 and TRBJ1-4, with D unresolved. Germline lookup yields CDR1 MGHRA and CDR2 YSYEKL. Trimming pared 0 bases from V and 0 bases from J, leaving 20 bases between. This CDR3 comprises 20 residues. CDR3 protein: CASSQDEMPPDSATNEKLFF. The DNA for the CDR3 is TGCGCCAGCAGCCAAGACGAAATGCCCCCCGACTCCGCAACTAATGAAAAACTGTTTTTT.

The V and J genes are TRBV5-1 and TRBJ2-7; the match to TRBD1 covers 8 bases. The length of the CDR3 is 17 residues. Germline CDR1 and CDR2: SGHRS and YFSETQ. The V segment lost 4 bases and the J segment 6 bases; nucleotides outside the gene matches: 18. CDR3 sequence (DNA): TGCGCCAGCAGCCTCGAGACAGGGGTTAAAGGGACGGGCGAGCAGTACTTC. This sequence encodes CASSLETGVKGTGEQYF. The full variable domain, its missing parts supplied by reference TRBV5-1 and TRBJ2-7, is KAGVTQTPRYLIKTRGQQVTLSCSPISGHRSVSWYQQTPGQGLQFLFEYFSETQRNKGNFPGRFSGRQFSNSRSEMNVSTLELGDSALYLCASSLETGVKGTGEQYFGPGTRLTVT.

The rearrangement joins TRBV18 to TRBJ1-1; TRBD1 matches 9 bases. Germline CDR1 reads KGHSH; CDR2 reads LQKENI. The junction had 4 bases not matched to a gene; V was cut back by 4 bases and J by 1 base. This CDR3 contains 15 residues. The CDR3, as DNA: TGTGCCAGCTCACGCGGACAGGGGACGAACACTGAAGCTTTCTTT. The encoded protein is CASSRGQGTNTEAFF.

This chain joins TRBV6-6 and TRBJ1-5; 7 bases are a match to TRBD1. This CDR3 spans 17 amino acids. The ends lost 5 bases at V and 4 bases at J; junction bases unmatched: 14. Per germline, CDR1 MNHNY and CDR2 SVGAGI (reference sequence). The CDR3 sequence: CASSPVRGDSGNQPQHF. The CDR3, as DNA: TGTGCCAGCAGTCCGGTGAGGGGGGACAGCGGGAATCAGCCCCAGCATTTT.

This chain uses TRBV2 with TRBJ1-4; D gene uncertain. This CDR3 comprises 11 residues. The germline CDR1 and CDR2 sequences are SNHLY and FYNNEI. Trimming cost V 3 bases and J 10 bases, with 6 bases left between them. The CDR3 region is CASSDPGKLFF. The DNA of the CDR3 is TGTGCCAGCAGTGATCCGGGAAAACTGTTTTTT.

The chain is built from TRBV10-3 and TRBJ1-4; 12 bases agree with TRBD1. V lost 10 bases, J lost 0 bases, and 12 bases stayed unmatched. The germline V gene has CDR1 ENHRY and CDR2 SYGVKD. The length of the CDR3 is 18 residues. The CDR3, as DNA: TGTGCCACCCGGAGGGGGACAGGGGGCATAGCAACTAATGAAAAACTGTTTTTT. Its protein is CATRRGTGGIATNEKLFF.

This clone was observed once. The V and J genes are TRBV19 and TRBJ1-5, with D maybe TRBD1 (6 bases). The V and J ends lost 1 base and 0 bases respectively, with 10 bases between them. The germline gives CDR1 LNHDA, CDR2 SQIVND (reference sequence). This CDR3 contains 16 residues. The CDR3 protein is CASSIVGTPSNQPQHF. CDR3 bases: TGTGCCAGTAGTATAGTAGGGACACCTAGCAATCAGCCCCAGCATTTT. Full variable domain (missing parts from reference TRBV19 and TRBJ1-5): DGGITQSPKYLFRKEGQNVTLSCEQNLNHDAMYWYRQDPGQGLRLIYYSQIVNDFQKGDIAEGYSVSREKKESFPLTVTSAQKNPTAFYLCASSIVGTPSNQPQHFGDGTRLSIL.

The chain links TRBV6-1 to TRBJ2-5, with a tentative D call TRBD2 (5 bases). Germline loops: CDR1 MNHNS, CDR2 SASEGT. The CDR3 is made up of 12 amino acids. V was shortened by 3 bases and J by 5 bases, with 7 bases between the two germline ends. CDR3 in DNA: TGTGCCAGCAGTGATTTAGCGGAGACCCAGTACTTC. Translation: CASSDLAETQYF.

This clone appeared once. The CDR3 bases are TGTGCCAGCTCACCCCGACAGGGAACTGAAGCTTTCTTT. It yields the protein CASSPRQGTEAFF. The chain is built from TRBV18 and TRBJ1-1; 7 positions agree with TRBD1. V was pared by 3 bases and J by 5 bases, with 3 bases of the junction left unmatched. Germline loops: CDR1 KGHSH, CDR2 LQKENI. This CDR3 region has 13 residues.

V and J are TRBV19 and TRBJ1-5, with 7 positions matching TRBD1. The germline gives CDR1 LNHDA, CDR2 SQIVND (reference sequence). V lost 3 bases and J lost 5; bases outside the gene matches: 19. This CDR3 contains 19 residues. The CDR3 sequence is CASSMPPLVDRSGYQPQHF. The CDR3 DNA reads as TGTGCCAGTAGTATGCCGCCCCTCGTGGACAGGTCCGGGTATCAGCCCCAGCATTTT. Full variable domain (remainder filled in from reference TRBV19 and TRBJ1-5): DGGITQSPKYLFRKEGQNVTLSCEQNLNHDAMYWYRQDPGQGLRLIYYSQIVNDFQKGDIAEGYSVSREKKESFPLTVTSAQKNPTAFYLCASSMPPLVDRSGYQPQHFGDGTRLSIL.

The rearrangement joins TRBV4-3 to TRBJ2-1; the D gene is possibly TRBD2 (5 bases). The V end was cut by 0 bases, the J end by 7 bases, with 22 bases between. Germline lookup yields CDR1 LGHNA and CDR2 YSLEER. CDR3 size: 18 residues. The CDR3 here is CASSQDNPSGRYLNEQFF. CDR3 DNA sequence: TGCGCCAGCAGCCAAGATAACCCCAGCGGCCGTTATTTGAATGAGCAGTTCTTC.

The V gene is TRBV30, the J gene TRBJ2-3; D gene uncertain. V lost 0 bases and J lost 7, with 8 bases in between. The CDR3 totals 12 residues. CDR1 and CDR2 (germline): GTSNPN, SVGIG (reference sequence). In DNA form, the CDR3 reads TGTGCCTGGAGTGTACTAATCAATACGCAGTATTTT. This codes for CAWSVLINTQYF.

This sequence joins TRBV12-3 or TRBV12-4 and TRBJ2-5; 7 bases map to TRBD2. The CDR3 is made up of 13 amino acids. With 6 bases clipped from V and 4 bases from J, the junction kept 5 bases outside the gene matches. The CDR3 loop is CASRRGFGETQYF. DNA of the CDR3: TGTGCCAGCAGGCGGGGGTTCGGAGAGACCCAGTACTTC.

This chain joins TRBV9 and TRBJ2-5; D is perhaps TRBD2 (6 bases). This CDR3 contains 13 residues. Per the germline V gene, CDR1 is SGDLS and CDR2 is YYNGEE. V was cut by 3 bases and J by 8 bases, with 14 bases left in between. The CDR3 spells CASSAGTSRTQYF. The CDR3 nucleotides are TGTGCCAGCAGCGCAGGGACTTCAAGAACCCAGTACTTC.

This chain connects TRBV20-1 to TRBJ1-2; no clear D. CDR1 is DFQATT and CDR2 is SNEGSKA in the germline V gene (reference sequence). The CDR3 totals 11 residues. Trimming left V 3 bases short and J 5 bases short, with 7 bases between. The CDR3 region has the DNA TGCAGTGCTAGTGTCGGGTATGGCTACACCTTC. As protein: CSASVGYGYTF.

The J gene is TRBJ1-2, the V gene TRBV6-5; 8 bases match TRBD1. The CDR3 has 13 amino acids. The J segment lost 5 bases and the V segment lost 7 bases, leaving 6 bases of the junction unmatched. Germline V gives CDR1 MNHEY, CDR2 SVGAGI. The CDR3 bases are TGTGCCAGCATCGGACAGGGTCGGTATGGCTACACCTTC. It translates to CASIGQGRYGYTF.

The genes are TRBV5-6 and TRBJ1-5; TRBD1 aligns across 9 bases. After removal of 4 bases from V and 9 bases from J, the junction contained 11 bases not matched to a gene. CDR3 length equals 15 residues. The germline CDR1 and CDR2 sequences are SGHDT and YYEEEE. CDR3: CASSGRDRAGPPQHF. The CDR3 bases are TGTGCCAGCAGCGGAAGGGACAGGGCCGGTCCGCCCCAGCATTTT.

The CDR3 protein is CASSYGAEPETQYF. The CDR3 bases are TGTGCCAGCAGTTACGGGGCAGAGCCAGAGACCCAGTACTTC. This chain uses TRBV6-5 with TRBJ2-5, with a tentative D call TRBD1 (5 bases). Trimming took off 2 bases at V and 4 bases at J, with 11 bases between the two ends. The CDR3 runs 14 residues. Germline V gives CDR1 MNHEY, CDR2 SVGAGI.

In this sample, this clone turned up once. V gene TRBV11-2 combines with J gene TRBJ1-4; D might be TRBD1 (5 bases). Germline V gene data show CDR1 as SGHAT and CDR2 as FQNNGV. This CDR3 spans 13 amino acids. Trimming cost V 1 base and J 8 bases, with 8 bases left between them. The CDR3 spells CASSLGQSEKLFF. As DNA, the CDR3 is TGTGCCAGCAGCTTAGGACAGTCGGAAAAACTGTTTTTT. The full variable domain, completed using reference TRBV11-2 and TRBJ1-4, is EAGVAQSPRYKIIEKRQSVAFWCNPISGHATLYWYQQILGQGPKLLIQFQNNGVVDDSQLPKDRFSAERLKGVDSTLKIQPAKLEDSAVYLCASSLGQSEKLFFGSGTQLSVL.

The chain recombines TRBV3-1 (or the pseudogene TRBV3-2) with TRBJ2-1; 16 bases are shared with TRBD2. The CDR3 totals 18 residues. The germline gives CDR1 LGHDT, CDR2 YNNKEL (reference sequence). V lost 4 bases and J lost 9; bases outside the gene matches: 12. The CDR3 sequence is CASSRGLAGGPGRVEQFF. Here the CDR3 DNA reads TGTGCCAGCAGCCGGGGACTAGCGGGAGGGCCGGGTCGAGTTGAGCAGTTCTTC.

This chain connects TRBV7-8 to TRBJ2-7; D possibly corresponds to TRBD2 (5 bases). The CDR3 runs 20 residues. Trimming took 0 bases from V and 0 from J, leaving 24 bases between them. Germline V lookup: CDR1 SGHVS, CDR2 FQNEAQ. The CDR3 sequence is CASSLAPIRGHLPGSYEQYF. The CDR3 DNA sequence: TGTGCCAGCAGCTTAGCGCCCATCCGGGGTCACCTCCCGGGCTCCTACGAGCAGTACTTC. Full variable domain (missing parts from reference TRBV7-8 and TRBJ2-7): GAGVSQSPRYKVAKRGQDVALRCDPISGHVSLFWYQQALGQGPEFLTYFQNEAQLDKSGLPSDRFFAERPEGSVSTLKIQRTQQEDSAVYLCASSLAPIRGHLPGSYEQYFGPGTRLTVT.

This chain links TRBV27 with TRBJ2-2; 13 bases agree with TRBD2. From germline, CDR1 is MNHEY and CDR2 SMNVEV (reference sequence). Trimming cost V 5 bases and J 5 bases; bases outside gene matches: 5. The CDR3 length is 16 residues. The CDR3 here is CASSPRTSGRTGELFF. The CDR3 region has the DNA TGTGCCAGCAGTCCCCGGACTAGCGGGAGAACCGGGGAGCTGTTTTTT.

The rearrangement links TRBV14 to TRBJ2-3, with TRBD1 identical over 8 bases. J lost 6 bases, V lost 3 bases, and 5 bases had no gene match. CDR1 is SGHDN and CDR2 is FVKESK in the germline V gene. The length of the CDR3 is 14 residues. DNA for the CDR3: TGTGCCAGCAGCCAGAACCAGGGGGCGGATACGCAGTATTTT. Its translation: CASSQNQGADTQYF.